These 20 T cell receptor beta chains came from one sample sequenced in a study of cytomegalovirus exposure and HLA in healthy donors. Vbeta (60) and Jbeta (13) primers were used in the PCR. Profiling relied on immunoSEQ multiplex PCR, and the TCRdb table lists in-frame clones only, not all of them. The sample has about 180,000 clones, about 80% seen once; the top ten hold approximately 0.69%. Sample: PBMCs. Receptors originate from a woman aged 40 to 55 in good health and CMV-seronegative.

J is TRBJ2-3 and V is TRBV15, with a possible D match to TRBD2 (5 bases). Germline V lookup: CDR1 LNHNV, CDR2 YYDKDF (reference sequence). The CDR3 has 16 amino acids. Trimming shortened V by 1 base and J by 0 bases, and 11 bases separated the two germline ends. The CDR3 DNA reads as TGTGCCACCAGCAGAGCTCGCGGCGGGAGCACAGATACGCAGTATTTT. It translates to CATSRARGGSTDTQYF. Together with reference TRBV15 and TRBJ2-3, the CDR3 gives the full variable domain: DAMVIQNPRYQVTQFGKPVTLSCSQTLNHNVMYWYQQKSSQAPKLLFHYYDKDFNNEADTPDNFQSRRPNTSFCFLDIRSPGLGDTAMYLCATSRARGGSTDTQYFGPGTRLTVL.

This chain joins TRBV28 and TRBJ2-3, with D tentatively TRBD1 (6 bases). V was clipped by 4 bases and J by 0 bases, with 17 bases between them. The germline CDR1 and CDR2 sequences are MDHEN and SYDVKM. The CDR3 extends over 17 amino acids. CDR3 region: CASSSPGLGASTDTQYF. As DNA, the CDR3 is TGTGCCAGCAGTTCCCCCGGTCTGGGGGCTAGCACAGATACGCAGTATTTT.

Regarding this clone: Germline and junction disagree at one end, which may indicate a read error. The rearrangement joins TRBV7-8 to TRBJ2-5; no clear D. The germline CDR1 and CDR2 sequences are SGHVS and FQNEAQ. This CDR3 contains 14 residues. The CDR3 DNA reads TGTGCCAGCAGCTCCTTTGACCGCCAAGAGGCCCAGTACTTC. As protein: CASSSFDRQEAQYF.

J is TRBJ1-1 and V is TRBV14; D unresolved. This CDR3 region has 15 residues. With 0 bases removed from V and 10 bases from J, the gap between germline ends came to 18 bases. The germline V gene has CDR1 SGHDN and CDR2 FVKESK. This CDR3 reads CASSQESWREGGAFF. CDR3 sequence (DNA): TGTGCCAGCAGCCAAGAGTCGTGGAGGGAAGGCGGAGCTTTCTTT.

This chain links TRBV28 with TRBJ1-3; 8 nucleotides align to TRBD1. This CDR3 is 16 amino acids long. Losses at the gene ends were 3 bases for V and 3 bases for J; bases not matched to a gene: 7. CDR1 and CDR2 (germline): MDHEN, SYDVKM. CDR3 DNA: TGTGCCAGCAGTTTCACCCGACAGGGGTATGGAAACACCATATATTTT. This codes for CASSFTRQGYGNTIYF.

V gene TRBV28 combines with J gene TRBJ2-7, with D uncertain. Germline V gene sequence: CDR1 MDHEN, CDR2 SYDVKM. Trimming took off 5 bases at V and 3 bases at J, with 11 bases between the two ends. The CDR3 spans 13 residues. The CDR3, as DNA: TGTGCCAGCAGTAAACAGATTCACTACGAGCAGTACTTC. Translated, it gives CASSKQIHYEQYF.

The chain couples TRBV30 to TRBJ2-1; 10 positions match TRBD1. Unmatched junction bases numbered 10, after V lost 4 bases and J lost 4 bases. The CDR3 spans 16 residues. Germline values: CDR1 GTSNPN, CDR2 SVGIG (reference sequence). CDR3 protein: CAWNSAGQGTYNEQFF. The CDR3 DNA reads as TGTGCCTGGAATTCGGCGGGACAGGGGACTTACAATGAGCAGTTCTTC.

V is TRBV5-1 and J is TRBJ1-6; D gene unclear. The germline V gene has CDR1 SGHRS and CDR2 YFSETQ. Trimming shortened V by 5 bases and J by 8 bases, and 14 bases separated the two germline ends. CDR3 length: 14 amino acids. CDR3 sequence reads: CASSTAHEDSPLHF. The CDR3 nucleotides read TGCGCCAGCAGTACGGCGCACGAGGATTCACCCCTCCACTTT. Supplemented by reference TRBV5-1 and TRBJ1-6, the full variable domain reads KAGVTQTPRYLIKTRGQQVTLSCSPISGHRSVSWYQQTPGQGLQFLFEYFSETQRNKGNFPGRFSGRQFSNSRSEMNVSTLELGDSALYLCASSTAHEDSPLHFGNGTRLTVT.

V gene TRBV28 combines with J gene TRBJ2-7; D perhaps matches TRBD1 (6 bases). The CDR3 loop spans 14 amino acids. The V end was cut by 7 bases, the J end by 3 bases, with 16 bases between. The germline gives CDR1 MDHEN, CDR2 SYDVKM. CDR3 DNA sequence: TGTGCCAGCACCCAGGGGAACACTAACTACGAGCAGTACTTC. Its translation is CASTQGNTNYEQYF.

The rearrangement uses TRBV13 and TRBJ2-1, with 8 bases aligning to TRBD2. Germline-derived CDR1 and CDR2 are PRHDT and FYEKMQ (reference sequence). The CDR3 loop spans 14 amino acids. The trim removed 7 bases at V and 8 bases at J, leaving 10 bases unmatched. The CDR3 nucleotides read TGTGCCAGCATCCGGGGGGGGACTGGGGATGAGCAGTTCTTC. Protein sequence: CASIRGGTGDEQFF.

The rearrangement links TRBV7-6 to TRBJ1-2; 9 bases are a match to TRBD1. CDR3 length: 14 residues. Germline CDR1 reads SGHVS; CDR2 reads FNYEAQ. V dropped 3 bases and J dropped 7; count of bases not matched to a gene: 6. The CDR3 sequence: CASSLGQGPRGYTF. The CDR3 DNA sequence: TGTGCCAGCAGCTTGGGACAGGGCCCCCGTGGCTACACCTTC.

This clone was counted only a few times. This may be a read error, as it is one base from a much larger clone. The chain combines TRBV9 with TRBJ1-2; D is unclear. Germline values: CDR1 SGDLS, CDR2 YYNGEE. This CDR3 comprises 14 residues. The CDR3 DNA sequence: TGTGCCAGCAGTGCGAGCGGGGTTAACTATGGCCACACCTTC. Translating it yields CASSASGVNYGHTF.

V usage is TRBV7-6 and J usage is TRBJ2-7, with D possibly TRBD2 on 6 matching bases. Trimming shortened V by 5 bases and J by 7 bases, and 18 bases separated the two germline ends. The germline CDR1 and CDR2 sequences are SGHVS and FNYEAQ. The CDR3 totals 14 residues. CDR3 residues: CASSSPGHAGEQYF. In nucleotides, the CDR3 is TGTGCCAGCAGCAGTCCAGGGCACGCGGGGGAGCAGTACTTC.

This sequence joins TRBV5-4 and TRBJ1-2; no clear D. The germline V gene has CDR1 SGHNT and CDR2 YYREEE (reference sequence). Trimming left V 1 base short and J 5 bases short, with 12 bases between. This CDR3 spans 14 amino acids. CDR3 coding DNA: TGTGCCAGCAGCTTGTCTGGAGGGCTTTATGGCTACACCTTC. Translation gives CASSLSGGLYGYTF.

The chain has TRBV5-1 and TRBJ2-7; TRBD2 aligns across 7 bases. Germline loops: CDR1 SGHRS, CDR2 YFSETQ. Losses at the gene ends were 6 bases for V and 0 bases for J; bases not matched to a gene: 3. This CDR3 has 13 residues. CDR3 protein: CASTWEGSYEQYF. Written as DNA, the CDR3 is TGCGCCAGCACGTGGGAGGGCTCCTACGAGCAGTACTTC.

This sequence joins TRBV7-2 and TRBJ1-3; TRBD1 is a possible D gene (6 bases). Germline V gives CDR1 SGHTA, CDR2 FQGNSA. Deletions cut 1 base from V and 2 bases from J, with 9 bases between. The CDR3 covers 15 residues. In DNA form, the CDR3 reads TGTGCCAGCAGCTTAGGACAGGCTCCTGGAAACACCATATATTTT. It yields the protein CASSLGQAPGNTIYF.

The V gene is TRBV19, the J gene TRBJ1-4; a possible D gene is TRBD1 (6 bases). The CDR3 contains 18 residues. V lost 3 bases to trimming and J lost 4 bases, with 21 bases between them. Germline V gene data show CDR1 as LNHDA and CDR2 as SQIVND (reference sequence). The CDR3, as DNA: TGTGCCAGTAGTATTGATCGTCTCGCGGGGGGCTTTAATGAAAAACTGTTTTTT. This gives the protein CASSIDRLAGGFNEKLFF.

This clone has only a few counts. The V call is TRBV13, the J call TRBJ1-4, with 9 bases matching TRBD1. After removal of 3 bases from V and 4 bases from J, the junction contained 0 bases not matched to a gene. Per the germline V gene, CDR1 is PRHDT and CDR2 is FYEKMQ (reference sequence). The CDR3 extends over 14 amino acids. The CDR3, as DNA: TGTGCCAGCAGCTTGACAGGGGGTAATGAAAAACTGTTTTTT. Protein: CASSLTGGNEKLFF.

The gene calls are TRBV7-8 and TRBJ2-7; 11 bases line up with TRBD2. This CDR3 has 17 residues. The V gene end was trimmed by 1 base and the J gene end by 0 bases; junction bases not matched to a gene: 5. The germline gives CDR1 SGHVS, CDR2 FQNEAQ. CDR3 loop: CASSLGGTSGLSYEQYF. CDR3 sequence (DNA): TGTGCCAGCAGCTTAGGAGGGACTAGCGGCCTCTCCTACGAGCAGTACTTC.

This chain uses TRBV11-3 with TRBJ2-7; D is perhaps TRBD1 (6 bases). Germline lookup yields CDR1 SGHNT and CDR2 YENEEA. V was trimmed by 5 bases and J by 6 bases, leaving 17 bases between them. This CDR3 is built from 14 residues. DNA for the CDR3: TGTGCCAGCAGCCCAGAACAGGGTTTCGGCGAGCAGTACTTC. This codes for CASSPEQGFGEQYF.